A selection of T cell receptor beta chains follows, all from one sample in a study of blood T cell repertoires in COVID-19. The repertoire was sequenced with immunoSEQ multiplex PCR; TCRdb's copy has only in-frame clones and lacks some. The sample shows fewer than 85,000 clones, approximately 88% of them seen only once. Sequencing was performed on peripheral blood. Receptors were obtained from a man between 45 and 60 years old with active COVID-19. The CDR3 runs from the conserved cysteine through the conserved F or W. A D gene is named only where the DNA matches it firmly. Some rows mark clone size as missing; the rest say once, few, many or name a class of expanded clone.

CDR3	DNA	size	D	J	length	V
CASSQLAGSYNEQFF	TGTGCCAGCAGCCAACTTGCGGGTTCCTACAATGAGCAGTTCTTC	.	.	TRBJ2-1	15	TRBV14
CASSLRGLAGGFAGELFF	TGTGCCAGTAGTCTAAGGGGTCTAGCGGGGGGGTTCGCCGGGGAGCTGTTTTTT	.	TRBD2	TRBJ2-2	18	TRBV19
CASSLGQANTEAFF	TGTGCCAGCAGTCTAGGACAGGCGAACACTGAAGCTTTCTTT	.	TRBD1	TRBJ1-1	14	TRBV6-5
CASSETMGRDIYF	TGTGCCAGCAGCGAAACTATGGGGAGAGACATATATTTT	.	.	TRBJ1-3	13	TRBV5-5
CASSPLGGQAYEQYF	TGTGCCAGCAGCCCTCTAGGGGGACAAGCCTACGAGCAGTACTTC	.	.	TRBJ2-7	15	TRBV7-2
CASSLVASGGLQAPYEQYF	TGTGCCAGCAGCTTAGTGGCTAGCGGGGGCCTCCAAGCACCCTACGAGCAGTACTTC	.	TRBD2	TRBJ2-7	19	TRBV7-2
CASSPGEMGTPLHF	TGTGCCAGCAGCCCGGGGGAAATGGGAACACCCCTCCACTTT	.	.	TRBJ1-6	14	TRBV9
CASSYDRNTEAFF	TGTGCCAGCAGTTACGACAGGAACACTGAAGCTTTCTTT	once	.	TRBJ1-1	13	TRBV6-5
CASRDRDRTNYGYTF	TGTGCCAGCAGAGACCGGGACAGAACCAACTATGGCTACACCTTC	.	TRBD1	TRBJ1-2	15	TRBV6-5
CATSDQSGGEYNEQFF	TGTGCCACCAGTGACCAAAGCGGGGGGGAGTACAATGAGCAGTTCTTC	.	TRBD2	TRBJ2-1	16	TRBV24-1
CASSLGTGGGEAFF	TGTGCCAGCAGCTTAGGTACGGGAGGGGGTGAAGCTTTCTTT	.	.	TRBJ1-1	14	TRBV7-2
CASSLGLAVQETQYF	TGTGCCAGCAGCTTAGGGCTAGCGGTCCAAGAGACCCAGTACTTC	.	TRBD2	TRBJ2-5	15	TRBV7-6
CASSLRAGQGEETQYF	TGTGCCAGCAGCTTAAGGGCGGGACAGGGGGAAGAGACCCAGTACTTC	.	TRBD1	TRBJ2-5	16	TRBV7-2
CASSGSGEGQPQHF	TGTGCCAGCAGTGGCTCGGGGGAGGGTCAGCCCCAGCATTTT	.	.	TRBJ1-5	14	TRBV28
CASSRQVITSPLHF	TGTGCCAGCAGTCGACAGGTTATAACTTCACCCCTCCACTTT	.	.	TRBJ1-6	14	TRBV28
CASSQARRLDISGLWGAKNIQYF	TGTGCCAGCAGCCAAGCCCGGAGATTGGATATTAGCGGCCTTTGGGGAGCCAAAAACATTCAGTACTTC	.	.	TRBJ2-4	23	TRBV3-1/TRBV3-2
CASLPLGQDNQPQHF	TGTGCCAGCTTACCACTGGGACAGGACAATCAGCCCCAGCATTTT	once	TRBD1	TRBJ1-5	15	TRBV18
CASSLHALLSYNEQFF	TGTGCCAGCAGCTTGCACGCCTTACTCTCCTACAATGAGCAGTTCTTC	.	.	TRBJ2-1	16	TRBV5-6
CASTGHSQETQYF	TGTGCCAGCACGGGACATTCCCAAGAGACCCAGTACTTC	.	.	TRBJ2-5	13	TRBV27
CASSIRRGRGSSDAKNIQYF	TGTGCCAGTAGTATCCGCCGGGGCAGGGGGAGTTCTGATGCCAAAAACATTCAGTACTTC	.	TRBD1	TRBJ2-4	20	TRBV19
CASSLAIGGRGRAGYTF	TGTGCCAGCAGCTTAGCGATAGGGGGCAGGGGGCGCGCGGGCTACACCTTC	.	TRBD1	TRBJ1-2	17	TRBV7-2
CASGLAGRETQYF	TGTGCCAGCGGACTAGCGGGGCGGGAGACCCAGTACTTC	.	TRBD2	TRBJ2-5	13	TRBV27
CASSASGEAFF	TGTGCCAGCAGCGCCTCAGGTGAAGCTTTCTTT	.	.	TRBJ1-1	11	TRBV9
CASSFNRNTEAFF	TGTGCCAGCAGCTTTAACAGGAACACTGAAGCTTTCTTT	.	.	TRBJ1-1	13	TRBV11-3
CATGEGFQETQYF	TGTGCCACCGGTGAGGGCTTCCAAGAGACCCAGTACTTC	.	.	TRBJ2-5	13	TRBV24-1
CASSLVSSSYNEQFF	TGTGCCAGCAGTTTAGTCTCTAGCTCCTACAATGAGCAGTTCTTC	.	.	TRBJ2-1	15	TRBV28
CASSFPTGTAGGYTF	TGTGCCAGCAGTTTCCCAACCGGGACAGCGGGTGGCTACACCTTC	.	TRBD1	TRBJ1-2	15	TRBV28
CASSIRTGASYEQYF	TGTGCCAGTAGTATTCGGACAGGGGCCTCCTACGAGCAGTACTTC	.	TRBD1	TRBJ2-7	15	TRBV19
CASSPTAGQLQGSPLHF	TGTGCCAGCAGCCCAACGGCGGGACAGCTTCAGGGGTCACCCCTCCACTTT	.	TRBD1	TRBJ1-6	17	TRBV7-8
CASSLDQNEKLFF	TGCGCCAGCAGCTTGGATCAGAATGAAAAACTGTTTTTT	.	.	TRBJ1-4	13	TRBV5-1
CASSQVDIGNQPQHF	TGTGCCAGCAGCCAAGTCGACATAGGCAATCAGCCCCAGCATTTT	few	.	TRBJ1-5	15	TRBV4-2
CASTEQENTEAFF	TGCGCCAGCACGGAACAGGAGAACACTGAAGCTTTCTTT	once	.	TRBJ1-1	13	TRBV5-1
CASLGLAGGGQETQYF	TGTGCCAGCCTGGGACTAGCGGGAGGGGGTCAAGAGACCCAGTACTTC	.	TRBD2	TRBJ2-5	16	TRBV27
CASSTKWTSGGISYEQYF	TGTGCCAGCAGCACCAAATGGACTAGCGGGGGAATCTCCTACGAGCAGTACTTC	few	.	TRBJ2-7	18	TRBV21-1
CASSSHPESQGVGELFF	TGTGCCAGCAGTTCCCACCCCGAGTCCCAAGGGGTCGGGGAGCTGTTTTTT	few	.	TRBJ2-2	17	TRBV27
CASSVEGQGNTIYF	TGTGCCAGCAGCGTAGAGGGACAGGGAAACACCATATATTTT	few	TRBD1	TRBJ1-3	14	TRBV9
CASSPTDRNSNQPQHF	TGTGCCAGTAGTCCAACGGACAGAAATAGCAATCAGCCCCAGCATTTT	.	.	TRBJ1-5	16	TRBV19
CASSCPMDRGRGNTEAFF	TGTGCCAGCAGCTGCCCCATGGACAGGGGGCGAGGGAACACTGAAGCTTTCTTT	.	TRBD1	TRBJ1-1	18	TRBV7-4
CASSGISAGGLDTQYF	TGTGCCAGTAGTGGAATTTCAGCGGGGGGCCTGGATACGCAGTATTTT	.	TRBD2	TRBJ2-3	16	TRBV19
CASKGLAGVSGTEAFF	TGTGCCAGCAAGGGTTTGGCAGGGGTTTCTGGCACTGAAGCTTTCTTT	.	.	TRBJ1-1	16	TRBV6-6
CASSVGASGTGNEQFF	TGTGCCAGCAGCGTAGGTGCTAGCGGGACTGGGAATGAGCAGTTCTTC	.	TRBD2	TRBJ2-1	16	TRBV9
CASSLKERSTEAFF	TGTGCCAGCAGTTTAAAGGAGAGGAGCACTGAAGCTTTCTTT	.	.	TRBJ1-1	14	TRBV28
CASSPQRTSGRTGELFF	TGTGCCAGCAGCCCTCAAAGGACTAGCGGGAGGACCGGGGAGCTGTTTTTT	once	TRBD2	TRBJ2-2	17	TRBV5-4
CASSLARGRNYF	TGTGCCAGCAGTCTTGCAAGGGGAAGGAACTATTTT	few	.	TRBJ2-3	12	TRBV12-3/TRBV12-4
CASSRGQGVYGYTF	TGTGCCAGCAGCCGGGGACAGGGGGTCTATGGCTACACCTTC	.	TRBD1	TRBJ1-2	14	TRBV5-5
CASSSPQASLHF	TGTGCCAGCAGCTCTCCGCAGGCGTCCCTCCACTTT	.	.	TRBJ1-6	12	TRBV28
CASGRDRGQETQYF	TGTGCTAGTGGCCGCGACAGGGGGCAAGAGACCCAGTACTTC	.	TRBD1	TRBJ2-5	14	TRBV12-5
CASSGWDSNNSPLHF	TGTGCCAGCAGCGGATGGGACAGCAATAATTCACCCCTCCACTTT	.	TRBD1	TRBJ1-6	15	TRBV7-2
CATSRDHGGITDTQYF	TGTGCCACCAGCAGAGATCATGGCGGGATTACAGATACGCAGTATTTT	once	.	TRBJ2-3	16	TRBV15
CASSVATTSGSTRTDTQYF	TGTGCCAGCAGCGTAGCTACGACTAGCGGGAGCACACGCACAGATACGCAGTATTTT	.	TRBD2	TRBJ2-3	19	TRBV9
CAISLDLQETQYF	TGTGCCATCAGCCTTGACTTACAAGAGACCCAGTACTTC	.	.	TRBJ2-5	13	TRBV10-3
CASSQVGQSKLYF	TGTGCCAGCAGCCAAGTGGGCCAGTCGAAGCTGTACTTC	few	.	TRBJ2-7	13	TRBV4-2
CASSLTGTSAYNEQFF	TGTGCCAGCAGCTTAACCGGGACTAGCGCCTACAATGAGCAGTTCTTC	.	TRBD2	TRBJ2-1	16	TRBV7-3
CATSAQTGGSYNEQFF	TGTGCCACCAGTGCCCAGACAGGGGGCTCCTACAATGAGCAGTTCTTC	.	TRBD1	TRBJ2-1	16	TRBV24-1
CASSLAAYEQYF	TGTGCCAGCAGCTTAGCCGCCTACGAGCAGTACTTC	.	.	TRBJ2-7	12	TRBV7-2
CASSPLAGGPGEQYF	TGTGCCAGCAGTCCTTTAGCGGGAGGGCCGGGGGAGCAGTACTTC	.	TRBD2	TRBJ2-7	15	TRBV27
CASSELSRGPQHF	TGTGCCAGCAGTGAGCTAAGCCGCGGGCCCCAGCATTTT	.	.	TRBJ1-5	13	TRBV6-1
CASSLPRGGNYGYTF	TGTGCCAGCAGTTTACCCCGAGGGGGTAACTATGGCTACACCTTC	.	.	TRBJ1-2	15	TRBV28
CASSSNRGHTEAFF	TGTGCCAGCTCATCGAATAGGGGGCATACTGAAGCTTTCTTT	.	TRBD1	TRBJ1-1	14	TRBV18
CSVVTGGTEAFF	TGCAGCGTCGTGACAGGGGGGACTGAAGCTTTCTTT	.	TRBD1	TRBJ1-1	12	TRBV29-1